This record concerns one T cell receptor (beta chain) sequence. The ends were cut back, 5 bases at V and 0 bases at J, with 14 bases in the middle. Germline CDR1 MNHEY, CDR2 SVGAGI. The CDR3 contains 15 residues. The data are from a study of blood T cells in healthy people across ages. Primers used in a second PCR of roughly 7 to 12 cycles were a sample-barcoded 5' primer and a J-beta primer mix. A single record per CDR3 protein comes from TCRdb applying MiXCR to the 5' RACE reads. The repertoire holds about 800,000 distinct CDR3 sequences, with 20% to 25% as singletons. These same data were also listed under a study on T cells of mothers and their children.

The chain joins TRBV6-5 to TRBJ2-7, with D maybe TRBD1 (6 bases). The TCR comes from a boy aged 5 to 17 in good health. Material: blood. CDR3 DNA: TGTGCCAGCAGTACCTCGGGACACCTCTCCTACGAGCAGTACTTC. Residues: CASSTSGHLSYEQYF.